One T cell receptor (beta chain) is described in this entry. Its antigen is not identified. The read finishes 3 residues shy of the CDR3 end, and the germline J gene is used to complete it. This sample was taken from a study of T cells in women clearing cervical HPV infection. Points from the study as a whole: Cases and controls were distinguished at AUC around 0.87 by richness and V genes. Controls had more TRBV6-7 (0.16%) than cases (0.11%).

The CDR3 has 16 amino acids. Germline lookup yields CDR1 LNHDA and CDR2 SQIVND (reference sequence). V lost 1 base and J lost 2, with 12 bases in between. Clones were sequenced by immunoSEQ multiplex PCR, and TCRdb holds only the in-frame ones, with some missing. Its table lists some 25,000 clones. The sequencing sample was made of blood buffy coat. V is TRBV19 and J is TRBJ1-5; tentative D call: TRBD1 (6 bases). This clonotype was sampled from a woman aged 18 to 75 with a cervical HPV16 infection that either progressed to CIN3+ or cleared (not recorded which). The CDR3 bases that were read are TGTGCCAGTAGTATAGGCAGGGGAGGCGGCAATCAGCCC. It is translated as CASSIGRGGGNQP. The CDR3 in full is CASSIGRGGGNQPQHF.